This T cell receptor beta chain was identified during a study of a mutant IDH1 vaccine in newly diagnosed glioma (dated by TCRdb to the early 2020s). Background on the whole study: Of the 25 to 40 patients who were treated, around 60% were male and roughly 38% were female, and the mean age was about 40 years. Peripheral blood was drawn at six visits: V03 (baseline), V05, V07, V10, V12 and V13. For exploratory analyses, approximately 23 treated patients had longitudinal TCRB deep sequencing done wherever samples were available. Prior to enrollment, standard therapy consisting of radiotherapy alone, temozolomide alone, or radiochemotherapy with temozolomide had been administered to patients, with the combination being received by most patients. The paper's findings and limits, for the study overall: It was noted by the authors that analyses of patient blood samples could not be reproduced owing to sample limitations. Pseudoprogression seemed to be unrelated to changes in the top peripheral T cell clonotypes found by TCRB sequencing. Selection of PBMC samples for TCRB deep sequencing was based on availability. Immune responses induced by the vaccine were seen in more than 85% of patients across multiple MHC alleles.

The time point label for this specimen denotes: baseline, week 1 (first vaccination visit). The treatment or condition tag for this specimen amounts to: pre-vaccination baseline after standard-of-care therapy. Newly diagnosed WHO grade 3 or 4 IDH1-mutant astrocytomas showing loss of nuclear ATRX were present in the donors. The samples were drawn from NOA16, a multicentre, single-arm, open-label phase I trial in Germany that tested a mutant IDH1 peptide vaccine in humans for the first time. Blood drawn at visit V03 was used as the baseline sample for immunogenicity testing. Genomic DNA for TCRB sequencing was extracted from EDTA blood using the DNeasy Blood and Tissue Kit. Regarding this clone: What antigen it recognizes has not been identified. No much larger clonotype is one base removed from it; base qualities were not supplied.

Preparation of the library involved the immunoSEQ multiplex PCR assay. Rearranged TCR beta chain sequences were amplified using the hsTCRB Kit according to the manufacturer's protocol. An Illumina MiSeq was used to sequence the TCRB libraries. The study's processing was this. The kit vendor's proprietary platform handled demultiplexing, trimming and gene mapping. The table was pulled from immuneACCESS by TCRdb, which kept in-frame rearrangements only. Such tables lose some clones; where checked, under half of the loss comes from unresolved V genes, and the rest has no known cause. V, J and clone size were drawn from that table, and D and trimming were deduced from the DNA. In all, the sample holds roughly 41,000 clones, and over 85% of those were seen once. The biggest ten clones account for approximately 20% of the sample. The CDR3 runs 12 amino acids, cysteine and phenylalanine included. Kept here is only the CDR3 DNA, which spans 36 bases and is read in frame from base 1. The V and J ends are trimmed by 1 base and 7 bases, leaving 7 bases between them. CDR1 and CDR2 were assigned from the germline V gene as MDHEN and SYDVKM.

This specimen was PBMCs, taken from a glioma patient treated with radiotherapy, temozolomide or both. The chain links TRBV28 with TRBJ1-1, with the D gene not clear enough to name. The TCR was taken from a man younger than 35 with glioma. The CDR3 loop reads CASSLSGNEAFF. The DNA is TGTGCCAGCAGTTTATCCGGGAATGAAGCTTTCTTT. With all but the CDR3 taken from the reference TRBV28 and TRBJ1-1 genes, the full variable domain is: DVKVTQSSRYLVKRTGEKVFLECVQDMDHENMFWYRQDPGLGLRLIYFSYDVKMKEKGDIPEGYSVSREKKERFSLILESASTNQTSMYLCASSLSGNEAFFGQGTRLTVV.